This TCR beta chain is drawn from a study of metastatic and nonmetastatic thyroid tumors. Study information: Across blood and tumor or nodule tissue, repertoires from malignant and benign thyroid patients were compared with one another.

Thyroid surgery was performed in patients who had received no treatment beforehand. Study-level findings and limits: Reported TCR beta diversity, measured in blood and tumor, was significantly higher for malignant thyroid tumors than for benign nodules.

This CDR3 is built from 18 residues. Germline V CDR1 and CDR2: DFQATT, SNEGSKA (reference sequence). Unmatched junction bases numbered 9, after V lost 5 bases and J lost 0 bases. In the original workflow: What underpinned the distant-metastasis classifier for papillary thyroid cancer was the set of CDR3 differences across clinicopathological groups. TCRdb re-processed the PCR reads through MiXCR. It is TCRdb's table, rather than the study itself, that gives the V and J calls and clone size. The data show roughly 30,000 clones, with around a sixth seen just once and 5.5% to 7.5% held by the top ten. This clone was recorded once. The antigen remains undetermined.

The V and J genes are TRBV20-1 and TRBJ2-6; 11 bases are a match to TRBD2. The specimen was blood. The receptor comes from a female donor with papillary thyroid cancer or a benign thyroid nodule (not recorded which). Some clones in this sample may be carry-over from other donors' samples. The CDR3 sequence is CSAPNPGTSGSGANVLTF. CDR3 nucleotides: TGCAGTGCTCCAAATCCCGGGACTAGCGGCTCTGGGGCCAACGTCCTGACTTTC.